The 20 T cell receptor beta chains presented below share a single source sample, sequenced in a study of blood T cell repertoires in COVID-19. The method was immunoSEQ multiplex PCR; TCRdb's version includes in-frame clones alone and lacks a portion of them. The table lists about 78,000 clones, 70% to 90% of them singletons. Sequencing was done on a sample of peripheral blood. All receptors derive from a man between 65 and 85 years old with active or convalescent COVID-19.

This clone has just one count. The V gene is TRBV6-5, the J gene TRBJ2-5, with TRBD2 matching over 7 bases. The CDR3 has 13 amino acids. Trimming cost V 4 bases and J 2 bases; bases outside gene matches: 1. Germline V gene lookup returns CDR1 MNHEY and CDR2 SVGAGI. CDR3 loop: CASSWGGQETQYF. As DNA, the CDR3 is TGTGCCAGCAGTTGGGGGGGGCAAGAGACCCAGTACTTC.

This chain connects TRBV27 to TRBJ2-6; D not certain. Trimming removed 3 bases at V and 2 bases at J, with 8 bases between. CDR3 length: 15 amino acids. CDR1 MNHEY and CDR2 SMNVEV come from the germline V gene (reference sequence). Here the CDR3 DNA reads TGTGCCAGCAGTTTGTTTGCTACTGGGGCCAACGTCCTGACTTTC. This encodes CASSLFATGANVLTF.

The chain couples TRBV6-5 to TRBJ1-1; no definite D call. The CDR3 is made up of 13 amino acids. Germline V lookup: CDR1 MNHEY, CDR2 SVGAGI. Trimming left V 2 bases short and J 6 bases short, with 10 bases between. CDR3 coding DNA: TGTGCCAGCAGTTACGGAGGGTTACCTGAAGCTTTCTTT. It encodes CASSYGGLPEAFF.

V gene TRBV27 combines with J gene TRBJ2-5; TRBD2 is a possible D gene (5 bases). V was shortened by 5 bases and J by 10 bases, with 14 bases between the two germline ends. Germline-derived CDR1 and CDR2 are MNHEY and SMNVEV (reference sequence). The CDR3 is 12 residues long. The CDR3 is CASSPSGVGQYF. CDR3 nucleotide sequence: TGTGCCAGCAGTCCATCCGGGGTGGGCCAGTACTTC.

The chain links TRBV2 to TRBJ1-5; D might be TRBD1 (6 bases). Trimming took off 5 bases at V and 0 bases at J, with 14 bases between the two ends. CDR3 length: 16 amino acids. Germline lookup yields CDR1 SNHLY and CDR2 FYNNEI. Here the CDR3 reads CASSLSQGVSNQPQHF. CDR3 bases: TGTGCCAGCAGTTTATCACAGGGAGTTAGCAATCAGCCCCAGCATTTT.

This chain joins TRBV5-4 and TRBJ2-3; D may be TRBD2 (5 bases). With 6 bases removed from V and 2 bases from J, the gap between germline ends came to 16 bases. Germline CDR1 is SGHNT and CDR2 is YYREEE (reference sequence). The CDR3 is made up of 15 amino acids. CDR3 nucleotide sequence: TGTGCCAGCACCTTAGAGCGGACGAACACAGATACGCAGTATTTT. It specifies CASTLERTNTDTQYF.

V and J are TRBV5-4 and TRBJ2-1, with 8 positions matching TRBD1. Trimming removed 5 bases from V and 9 bases from J; junction bases left unmatched: 4. Germline lookup yields CDR1 SGHNT and CDR2 YYREEE (reference sequence). This CDR3 contains 12 residues. CDR3 nucleotides: TGTGCCAGCAGGTCCGGACAGGGTGAGCAGTTCTTC. Protein: CASRSGQGEQFF.

The V gene is TRBV12-3 or TRBV12-4, the J gene TRBJ2-3; D remains ambiguous. The CDR3 spans 11 residues. V lost 7 bases and J lost 7, with 9 bases in between. The CDR3 sequence: CASTTFNTQYF. The DNA for the CDR3 is TGTGCCAGCACCACATTTAATACGCAGTATTTT.

The chain couples TRBV7-9 to TRBJ2-3; 8 bases are shared with TRBD2. The CDR3 sequence is 13 residues long. Losses at the gene ends were 4 bases for V and 11 bases for J; bases not matched to a gene: 8. The germline V gene has CDR1 SEHNR and CDR2 FQNEAQ (reference sequence). This CDR3 reads CASSYGSGTRQYF. As DNA, the CDR3 is TGTGCCAGCAGCTATGGGTCCGGGACTAGGCAGTATTTT.

The chain is built from TRBV28 and TRBJ1-4; D unclear. The CDR3 runs 14 residues. Per the germline V gene, CDR1 is MDHEN and CDR2 is SYDVKM. V dropped 4 bases and J dropped 0 bases, with 6 bases sitting between them. The CDR3 DNA reads TGTGCCAGCAGTTACAGAGCAACTAATGAAAAACTGTTTTTT. Translated: CASSYRATNEKLFF.

The chain links TRBV18 to TRBJ1-5; TRBD1 aligns across 9 bases. This CDR3 comprises 15 residues. The germline V gene has CDR1 KGHSH and CDR2 LQKENI. V was clipped by 6 bases and J by 4 bases; unmatched bases: 7. The CDR3 DNA reads as TGTGCCAGCTCCCCAGAGGGGACAGGGAATCAGCCCCAGCATTTT. It translates to CASSPEGTGNQPQHF.

The chain carries TRBV5-1 and TRBJ1-2; no reliable D call. Trimming pared 0 bases from V and 4 bases from J, leaving 13 bases between. This CDR3 contains 15 residues. The germline CDR1 and CDR2 sequences are SGHRS and YFSETQ. The CDR3 region has the DNA TGCGCCAGCAGCTTGGACCTCGGGGTCGGCTATGGCTACACCTTC. This translates into CASSLDLGVGYGYTF.

The chain has TRBV11-2 and TRBJ2-3; 8 bases fit TRBD1. Per the germline V gene, CDR1 is SGHAT and CDR2 is FQNNGV. The CDR3 totals 14 residues. The V gene end was trimmed by 5 bases and the J gene end by 5 bases; junction bases not matched to a gene: 6. The CDR3 loop is CASSVDRVGDTQYF. The CDR3 DNA follows: TGTGCCAGCAGCGTGGACAGGGTTGGAGATACGCAGTATTTT.

The genes are TRBV6-5 and TRBJ1-1; D gene unclear. The CDR3 spans 13 residues. Germline V gene data show CDR1 as MNHEY and CDR2 as SVGAGI. V lost 7 bases and J lost 6, with 15 bases in between. DNA of the CDR3: TGTGCCAGCAACGAGGAGAGGGCCTCTGAAGCTTTCTTT. Translation: CASNEERASEAFF.

The rearrangement uses TRBV3-1 (or the pseudogene TRBV3-2) and TRBJ1-1; TRBD1 matches at 8 bases. CDR1 LGHDT and CDR2 YNNKEL come from the germline V gene (reference sequence). There are 13 residues in the CDR3. The V segment lost 3 bases and the J segment 11 bases; nucleotides outside the gene matches: 8. CDR3 nucleotides: TGTGCCAGCAGCCAGACACAGGGGGGGCGGGCTTTCTTT. It translates to CASSQTQGGRAFF.

This chain joins TRBV7-9 and TRBJ2-7; 8 nucleotides line up with TRBD2. The germline V gene encodes CDR1 SEHNR and CDR2 FQNEAQ (reference sequence). The CDR3 runs to 14 residues. With V trimmed by 5 bases and J by 6 bases, 9 bases remained unmatched. The CDR3 sequence: CASSGPGLGLEQYF. The CDR3 DNA follows: TGTGCCAGCAGCGGCCCGGGACTAGGACTCGAGCAGTACTTC.

The chain is built from TRBV7-9 and TRBJ1-2; a weak D match, TRBD1 (5 bases). The CDR3 is 13 amino acids. The germline CDR1 and CDR2 sequences are SEHNR and FQNEAQ (reference sequence). V was clipped by 2 bases and J by 7 bases, with 11 bases between them. CDR3 region: CASSLPRVGGYTF. CDR3 DNA: TGTGCCAGCAGCTTACCCAGGGTGGGTGGCTACACCTTC.

This chain joins TRBV7-9 and TRBJ2-1; 13 bases are a match to TRBD2. V lost 5 bases to trimming and J lost 9 bases; unmatched junction nucleotides: 4. The CDR3 runs 14 residues. CDR1 is SEHNR, CDR2 FQNEAQ, per germline (reference sequence). The CDR3 loop reads CASSRTSGGLEQFF. In DNA form, the CDR3 reads TGTGCCAGCAGCCGGACTAGCGGGGGCCTTGAGCAGTTCTTC.

The genes are TRBV19 and TRBJ1-2; a possible D gene is TRBD1 (5 bases). The CDR3 spans 14 residues. Trimming cost V 7 bases and J 8 bases, with 20 bases left between them. Looked up from germline, CDR1 is LNHDA and CDR2 is SQIVND (reference sequence). CDR3 bases: TGTGCCAGTACTCCGGATGGGTTACGGGGGGGCTACACCTTC. This sequence encodes CASTPDGLRGGYTF.

This chain uses TRBV7-2 with TRBJ2-1; D remains ambiguous. The germline V gene has CDR1 SGHTA and CDR2 FQGNSA. The length of the CDR3 is 15 residues. V gave up 1 base and J gave up 2 bases, with 9 bases separating them. CDR3 DNA: TGTGCCAGCAGCTTAGATTCTCTCCCCTACAATGAGCAGTTCTTC. Protein product: CASSLDSLPYNEQFF.